This T cell receptor beta chain appears in the sequencing data of a study of long-term antiretroviral therapy in people with HIV. Study-level results: In the period from the mid-2000s to the late 2010s, blood was collected, possibly under older ART regimens. HIV repertoires showed narrower CDR3 length ranges than controls.

As for this clone: Its antigen is still unknown.

Investigators performed immunoSEQ version v3.0 at survey level. The data were produced by immunoSEQ multiplex PCR, yet TCRdb's version contains in-frame clones alone and is incomplete. The data show more than 20,000 clones, about 92% seen once. No fewer than two post-ART and no fewer than one pre-ART PBMC samples existed for each donor. Everyone in the study who had HIV was treated in the United States. The CDR3 length is 14 residues. The trim removed 2 bases at V and 3 bases at J, leaving 2 bases unmatched. Looked up from germline, CDR1 is MNHEY and CDR2 is SVGAGI. V and J are TRBV6-5 and TRBJ1-2; 8 bases match TRBD1. The clonotype comes from a woman aged 45-59 years with HIV. Sequenced here: unsorted PBMCs, sampled 4.4 years after starting antiretroviral therapy. The CDR3 DNA is TGTGCCAGCAGTTACAACAGGGGGGACTATGGCTACACCTTC. Amino acid sequence: CASSYNRGDYGYTF.